What follows describes a single T cell receptor (beta chain). This sample was taken from a study of blood T cell repertoires in COVID-19. In the study overall: Samples representing acute and convalescent COVID-19 were sourced from the United States, Italy and Spain. In each case, the material was cDNA or gDNA derived from T cells, B-cell-depleted T cells, or PBMCs.

CDR1 SGHTA and CDR2 FQGTGA come from the germline V gene. The V and J ends lost 0 bases and 7 bases respectively, with 16 bases between them. This CDR3 has 17 residues. Study members were between about 18 and 95 years old and lived in 24 US regions. Source study methods: By means of reference gene primer amplification, nucleated cell counts were estimated. This table comes from immunoSEQ multiplex PCR, and its TCRdb copy is limited to in-frame clones, with some not included. That table gives V, J and clone size, and the DNA gave D and trimming. The table shows about 210,000 clones, with just over 85% occurring only once.

Sample: PBMCs or T cells enriched from blood (not recorded which). V and J are TRBV7-3 and TRBJ1-6; no reliable D call. This TCR was sampled from a woman in her forties with acute COVID-19. CDR3: CASSLTSGGRQNSPLHF. In DNA form, the CDR3 reads TGTGCCAGCAGCTTAACGTCCGGTGGCAGGCAAAATTCACCCCTCCACTTT.